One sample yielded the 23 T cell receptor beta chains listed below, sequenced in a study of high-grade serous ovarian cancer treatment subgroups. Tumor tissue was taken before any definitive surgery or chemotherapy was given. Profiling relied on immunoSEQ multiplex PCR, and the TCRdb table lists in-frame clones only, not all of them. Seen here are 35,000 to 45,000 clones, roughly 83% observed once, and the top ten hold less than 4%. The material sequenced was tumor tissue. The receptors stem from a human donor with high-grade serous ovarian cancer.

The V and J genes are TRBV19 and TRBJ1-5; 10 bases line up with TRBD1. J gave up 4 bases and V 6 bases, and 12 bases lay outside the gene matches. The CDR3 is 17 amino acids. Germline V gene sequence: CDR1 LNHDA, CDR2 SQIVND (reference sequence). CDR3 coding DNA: TGTGCCAGTAGGGGCCGGGACAGGGGTTCGGGGAATCAGCCCCAGCATTTT. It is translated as CASRGRDRGSGNQPQHF.

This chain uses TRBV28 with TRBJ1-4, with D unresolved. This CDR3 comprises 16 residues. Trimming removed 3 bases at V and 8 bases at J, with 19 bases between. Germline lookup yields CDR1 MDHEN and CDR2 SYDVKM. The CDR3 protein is CASSFKPPRGSEKLFF. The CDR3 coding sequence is TGTGCCAGCAGTTTCAAACCTCCTAGAGGCTCCGAAAAACTGTTTTTT.

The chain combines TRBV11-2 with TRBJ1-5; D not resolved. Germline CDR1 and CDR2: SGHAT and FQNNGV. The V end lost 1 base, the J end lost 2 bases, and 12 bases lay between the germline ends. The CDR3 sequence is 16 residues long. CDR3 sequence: CASSLVRVGRNQPQHF. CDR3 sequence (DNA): TGTGCCAGCAGCTTAGTTAGGGTAGGACGCAATCAGCCCCAGCATTTT.

The CDR3 bases are TGCAGCGCTTCCGGGGGGTCTGGAAACACCATATATTTT. Amino acid sequence: CSASGGSGNTIYF. V gene TRBV29-1 combines with J gene TRBJ1-3; TRBD1 might be the D (5 bases). V gave up 7 bases and J gave up 1 base, with 11 bases separating them. Per the germline V gene, CDR1 is SQVTM and CDR2 is ANQGSEA. The CDR3 covers 13 residues. Supplemented by reference TRBV29-1 and TRBJ1-3, the full variable domain reads SAVISQKPSRDICQRGTSLTIQCQVDSQVTMMFWYRQQPGQSLTLIATANQGSEATYESGFVIDKFPISRPNLTFSTLTVSNMSPEDSSIYLCSASGGSGNTIYFGEGSWLTVV.

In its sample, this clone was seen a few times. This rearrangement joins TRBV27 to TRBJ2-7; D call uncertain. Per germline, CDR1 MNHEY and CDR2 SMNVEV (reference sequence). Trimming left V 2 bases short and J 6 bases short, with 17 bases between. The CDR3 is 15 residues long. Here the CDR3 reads CASSLGRASFGEQYF. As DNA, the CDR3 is TGTGCCAGCAGTTTAGGTCGGGCAAGCTTCGGCGAGCAGTACTTC.

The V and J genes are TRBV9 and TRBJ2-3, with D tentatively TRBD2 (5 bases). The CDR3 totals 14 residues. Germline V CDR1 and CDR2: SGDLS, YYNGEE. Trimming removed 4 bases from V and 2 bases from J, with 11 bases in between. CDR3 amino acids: CASSITRYTDTQYF. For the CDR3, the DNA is TGTGCCAGCAGCATAACTAGGTACACAGATACGCAGTATTTT.

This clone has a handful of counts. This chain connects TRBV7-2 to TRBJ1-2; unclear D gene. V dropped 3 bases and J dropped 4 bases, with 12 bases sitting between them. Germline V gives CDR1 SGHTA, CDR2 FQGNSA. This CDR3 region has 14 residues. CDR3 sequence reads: CASSLGGGFYGYTF. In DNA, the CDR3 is TGTGCCAGCAGCTTGGGAGGCGGATTCTATGGCTACACCTTC. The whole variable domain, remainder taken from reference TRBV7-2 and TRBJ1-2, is GAGVSQSPSNKVTEKGKDVELRCDPISGHTALYWYRQSLGQGLEFLIYFQGNSAPDKSGLPSDRFSAERTGGSVSTLTIQRTQQEDSAVYLCASSLGGGFYGYTFGSGTRLTVV.

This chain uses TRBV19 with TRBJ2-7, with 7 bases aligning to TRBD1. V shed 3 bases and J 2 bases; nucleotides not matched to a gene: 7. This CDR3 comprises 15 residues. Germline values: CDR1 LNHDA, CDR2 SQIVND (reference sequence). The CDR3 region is CASSIRRQGTYEQYF. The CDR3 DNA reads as TGTGCCAGTAGTATTAGGAGACAGGGCACCTACGAGCAGTACTTC.

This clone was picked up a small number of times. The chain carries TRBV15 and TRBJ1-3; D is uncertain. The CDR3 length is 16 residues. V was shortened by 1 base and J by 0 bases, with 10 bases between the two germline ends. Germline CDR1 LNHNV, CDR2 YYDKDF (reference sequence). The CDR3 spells CATSRVASSSGNTIYF. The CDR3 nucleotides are TGTGCCACCAGCAGAGTCGCCAGCTCCTCTGGAAACACCATATATTTT.

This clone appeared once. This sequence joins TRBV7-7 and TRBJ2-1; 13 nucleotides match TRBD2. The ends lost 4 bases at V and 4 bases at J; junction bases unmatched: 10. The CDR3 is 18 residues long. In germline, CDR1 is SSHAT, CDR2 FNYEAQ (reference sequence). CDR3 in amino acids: CASSSHRLAGGPYNEQFF. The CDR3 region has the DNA TGTGCCAGCAGCTCGCATAGACTAGCGGGAGGCCCATACAATGAGCAGTTCTTC.

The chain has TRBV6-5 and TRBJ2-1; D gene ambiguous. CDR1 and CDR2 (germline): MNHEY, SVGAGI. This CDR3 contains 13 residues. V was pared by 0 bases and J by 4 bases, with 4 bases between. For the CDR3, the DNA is TGTGCCAGCAGTTACTCCAAATACAATGAGCAGTTCTTC. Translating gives CASSYSKYNEQFF.

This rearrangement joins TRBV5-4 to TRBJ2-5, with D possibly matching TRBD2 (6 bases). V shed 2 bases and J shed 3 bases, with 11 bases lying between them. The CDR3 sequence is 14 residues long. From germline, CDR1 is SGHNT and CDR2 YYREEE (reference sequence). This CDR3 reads CASSFGTHKETQYF. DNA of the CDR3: TGTGCCAGCAGCTTCGGGACTCACAAAGAGACCCAGTACTTC.

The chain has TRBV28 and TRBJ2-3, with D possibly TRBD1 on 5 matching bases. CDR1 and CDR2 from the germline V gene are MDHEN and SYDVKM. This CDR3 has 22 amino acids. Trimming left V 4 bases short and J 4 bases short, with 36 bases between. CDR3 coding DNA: TGTGCCAGCAGTTCCATATTCCTAGGGGATATGGTGAGATGTGTAATCGCAGATACGCAGTATTTT. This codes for CASSSIFLGDMVRCVIADTQYF.

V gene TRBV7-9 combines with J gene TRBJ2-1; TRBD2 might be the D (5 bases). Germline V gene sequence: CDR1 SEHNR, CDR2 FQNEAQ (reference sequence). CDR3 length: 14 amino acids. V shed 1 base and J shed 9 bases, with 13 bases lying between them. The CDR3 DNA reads TGTGCCAGCAGCTTAGATCATCTAGCAAGTGAGCAGTTCTTC. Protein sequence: CASSLDHLASEQFF.

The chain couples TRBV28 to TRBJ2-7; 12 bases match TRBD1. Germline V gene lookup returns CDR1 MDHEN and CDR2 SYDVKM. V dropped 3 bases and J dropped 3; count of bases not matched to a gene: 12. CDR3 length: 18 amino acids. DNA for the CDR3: TGTGCCAGCAGTTTCGGCCTATGGCGGGACAGGGGGCGCTACGAGCAGTACTTC. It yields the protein CASSFGLWRDRGRYEQYF.

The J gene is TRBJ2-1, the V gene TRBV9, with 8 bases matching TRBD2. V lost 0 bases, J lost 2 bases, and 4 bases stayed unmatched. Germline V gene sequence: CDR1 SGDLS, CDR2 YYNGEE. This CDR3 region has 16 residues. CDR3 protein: CASSVGSGSTYNEQFF. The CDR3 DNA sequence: TGTGCCAGCAGCGTAGGAAGCGGGAGCACCTACAATGAGCAGTTCTTC.

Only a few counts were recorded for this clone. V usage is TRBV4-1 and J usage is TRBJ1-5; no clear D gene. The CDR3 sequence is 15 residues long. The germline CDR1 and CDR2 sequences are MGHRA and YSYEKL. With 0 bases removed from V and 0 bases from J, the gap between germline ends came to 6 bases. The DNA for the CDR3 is TGCGCCAGCAGCCAAGATCAATATAGCAATCAGCCCCAGCATTTT. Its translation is CASSQDQYSNQPQHF.

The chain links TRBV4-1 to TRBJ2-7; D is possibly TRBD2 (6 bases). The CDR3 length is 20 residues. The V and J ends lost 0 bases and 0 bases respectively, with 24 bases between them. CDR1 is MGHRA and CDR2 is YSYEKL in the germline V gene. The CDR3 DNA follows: TGCGCCAGCAGCCAAGAAGATCCCCCGTTGGGAGGCCCGGCCTCCTACGAGCAGTACTTC. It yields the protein CASSQEDPPLGGPASYEQYF.

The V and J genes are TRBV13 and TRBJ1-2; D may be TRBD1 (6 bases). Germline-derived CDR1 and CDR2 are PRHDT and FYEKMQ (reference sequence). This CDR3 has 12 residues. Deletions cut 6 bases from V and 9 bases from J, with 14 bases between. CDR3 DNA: TGTGCCAGCAGTTTGTCCAGGGGCAGCTACACCTTC. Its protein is CASSLSRGSYTF.

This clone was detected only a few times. The CDR3 here is CASSLDTMNTGELFF. CDR3 bases: TGTGCCAGCAGCCTAGACACGATGAACACCGGGGAGCTGTTTTTT. The rearrangement joins TRBV27 to TRBJ2-2, with unresolved D. With 6 bases removed from V and 1 base from J, the gap between germline ends came to 12 bases. CDR1 and CDR2 (germline): MNHEY, SMNVEV (reference sequence). This CDR3 is 15 amino acids long.

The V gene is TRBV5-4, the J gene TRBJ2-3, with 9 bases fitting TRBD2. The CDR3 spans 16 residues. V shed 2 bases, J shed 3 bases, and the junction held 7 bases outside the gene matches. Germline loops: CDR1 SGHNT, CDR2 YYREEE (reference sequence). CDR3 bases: TGTGCCAGCAGCTTCACTCTAGCGGGGCCAACAGATACGCAGTATTTT. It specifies CASSFTLAGPTDTQYF.

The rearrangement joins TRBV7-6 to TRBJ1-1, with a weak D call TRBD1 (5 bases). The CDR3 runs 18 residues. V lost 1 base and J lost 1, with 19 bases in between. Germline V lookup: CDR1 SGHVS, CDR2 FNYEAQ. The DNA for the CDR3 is TGTGCCAGCAGCTTAGATGTACGTACAGGTCGCAGGAACACTGAAGCTTTCTTT. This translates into CASSLDVRTGRRNTEAFF.

The CDR3 region is CASKKSSSSARYQPQHF. DNA of the CDR3: TGTGCCAGTAAGAAGAGCTCGTCGTCGGCTCGGTATCAGCCCCAGCATTTT. The chain couples TRBV19 to TRBJ1-5; D is unresolved. Trimming took off 7 bases at V and 5 bases at J, with 24 bases between the two ends. Germline loops: CDR1 LNHDA, CDR2 SQIVND (reference sequence). This CDR3 region has 17 residues.